This T cell receptor beta chain was recorded in a study of blood T cell repertoires in COVID-19. The overall study: Samples of COVID-19 (acute and convalescent) were obtained from the United States, Italy and Spain. Sources were T cells, B-cell-depleted T cells, or PBMCs; the material itself was cDNA or gDNA.

Data came from immunoSEQ multiplex PCR; TCRdb stores just in-frame clones and leaves some out. The table includes about 130,000 clones, approximately 86% detected once. The CDR3 sequence is 14 residues long. CDR1 is MDHEN and CDR2 is SYDVKM in the germline V gene. V shed 5 bases and J 7 bases; nucleotides not matched to a gene: 5. Patients in Seattle were enrolled during active infection, then followed longitudinally. The sequencing input was peripheral blood. The rearrangement links TRBV28 to TRBJ1-4, with 9 bases matching TRBD1. The sequence was obtained from a woman in her 70s with COVID-19, enrolled during active disease. The CDR3: CASSAGQGFEKLFF. The DNA for the CDR3 is TGTGCCAGCAGTGCGGGACAGGGATTTGAAAAACTGTTTTTT. The variable domain in full, with the rest retrieved from reference TRBV28 and TRBJ1-4, is DVKVTQSSRYLVKRTGEKVFLECVQDMDHENMFWYRQDPGLGLRLIYFSYDVKMKEKGDIPEGYSVSREKKERFSLILESASTNQTSMYLCASSAGQGFEKLFFGSGTQLSVL.